This TCR beta chain appears in the sequencing data of a study of shared clonotypes between healthy human individuals. Per sorted-subset replicate PCR, input was 150 to 250 ng DNA, representing around 29,000 T cell genomes. Some clones are missing from TCRdb's copy, which holds only in-frame ones; the method was immunoSEQ multiplex PCR. The data contain around 2,000,000 clones, about 94% of them singletons. For this clone: The antigen is undetermined.

Study conclusions and caveats: Blood was the only sampled material, and tissue repertoires likely differ.

As defined, naive CD8 cells were CD45RO-negative and positively selected for CCR7, with terminally differentiated effector memory CD45RA+ cells excluded. Sequencing input: naive CD8+ T cells sorted from blood. The clonotype comes from a man aged 18 to 30 in good health.

CDR3 loop: CASSLRGLAGPFEQYF. Here the CDR3 DNA reads TGTGCCAGCAGTTTAAGGGGACTAGCGGGCCCCTTCGAGCAGTACTTC. The rearrangement joins TRBV27 to TRBJ2-7; the match to TRBD2 covers 12 bases. CDR1 and CDR2 from the germline V gene are MNHEY and SMNVEV (reference sequence). The CDR3 totals 16 residues. Trimming cost V 2 bases and J 6 bases; bases outside gene matches: 8.